Sequencing of this TCR beta chain was carried out in a study of identical twins. Using its own MiXCR run on the 5' RACE reads, TCRdb lists one record per CDR3 protein. Seen here are under 350,000 distinct CDR3 sequences, 8.5% to 9.5% observed once, and the top ten hold about 7.1%. The sample holds many counts of this clonotype. With V trimmed by 8 bases and J by 6 bases, 5 bases remained unmatched. This CDR3 has 12 amino acids. CDR1 and CDR2 from the germline V gene are WSHSY and SAAADI. The sample also formed part of further work on yellow fever vaccine responses in identical twins.

The chain employs TRBV10-2 and TRBJ1-2, with 8 nucleotides matching TRBD1. The TCR was taken from a woman in her late teens or twenties in good health. The sequenced sample was CD8+ T cells sorted from blood. The CDR3 DNA reads TGCGCCAGCCGGACAGGGTCCGATGGCTACACCTTC. Amino acid sequence: CASRTGSDGYTF.